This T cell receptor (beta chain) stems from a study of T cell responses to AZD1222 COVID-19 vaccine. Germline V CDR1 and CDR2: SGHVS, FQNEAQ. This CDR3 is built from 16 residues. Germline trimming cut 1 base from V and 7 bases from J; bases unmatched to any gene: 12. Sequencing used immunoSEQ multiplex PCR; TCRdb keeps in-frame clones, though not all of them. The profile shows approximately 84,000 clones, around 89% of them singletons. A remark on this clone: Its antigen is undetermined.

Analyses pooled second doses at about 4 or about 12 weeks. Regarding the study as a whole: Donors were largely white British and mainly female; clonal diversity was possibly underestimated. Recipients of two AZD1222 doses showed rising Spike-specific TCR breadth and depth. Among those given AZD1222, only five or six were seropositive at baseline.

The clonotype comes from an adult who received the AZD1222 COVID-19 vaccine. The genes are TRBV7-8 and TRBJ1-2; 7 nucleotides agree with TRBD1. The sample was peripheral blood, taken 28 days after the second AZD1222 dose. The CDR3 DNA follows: TGTGCCAGCAGCTTAGGTGGGGGACAGTCCCTTTCTGGCTACACCTTC. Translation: CASSLGGGQSLSGYTF.